This record looks at one T cell receptor (beta chain) sequence and its context. This sample was included in a study of blood T cell repertoires in COVID-19. TCRdb's copy holds only in-frame clones and misses some; the assay was immunoSEQ multiplex PCR. Of 90,000 to 150,000 clones listed, roughly four fifths are singletons. Looked up from germline, CDR1 is SGHRS and CDR2 is YFSETQ. This CDR3 has 13 residues. V was clipped by 2 bases and J by 5 bases; unmatched bases: 3. The chain joins TRBV5-1 to TRBJ2-5; 7 nucleotides line up with TRBD1. This sequence originates from a man aged 50 to 60 with acute or convalescent COVID-19. Material: peripheral blood. CDR3 coding DNA: TGCGCCAGCAGCTTCGGACAGGAGGAGACCCAGTACTTC. This encodes CASSFGQEETQYF.